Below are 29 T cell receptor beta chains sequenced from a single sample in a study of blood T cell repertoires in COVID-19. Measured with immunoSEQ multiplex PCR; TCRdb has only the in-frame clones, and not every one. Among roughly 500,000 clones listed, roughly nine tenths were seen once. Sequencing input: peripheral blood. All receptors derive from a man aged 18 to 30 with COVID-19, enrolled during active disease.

The CDR3 sequence is CASSTGTGANVLTF. CDR3 in DNA: TGTGCCAGCAGCACAGGGACTGGGGCCAACGTCCTGACTTTC. V gene TRBV7-8 combines with J gene TRBJ2-6; D might be TRBD1 (6 bases). Germline CDR1 SGHVS, CDR2 FQNEAQ. V lost 5 bases and J 2 bases, leaving 7 bases between the germline ends. This CDR3 has 14 amino acids.

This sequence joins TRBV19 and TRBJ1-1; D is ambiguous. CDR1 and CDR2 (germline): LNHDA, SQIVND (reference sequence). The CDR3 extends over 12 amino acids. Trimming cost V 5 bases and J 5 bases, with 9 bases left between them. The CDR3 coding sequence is TGTGCCAGTAGTGCTCGCAGAACTGAAGCTTTCTTT. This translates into CASSARRTEAFF.

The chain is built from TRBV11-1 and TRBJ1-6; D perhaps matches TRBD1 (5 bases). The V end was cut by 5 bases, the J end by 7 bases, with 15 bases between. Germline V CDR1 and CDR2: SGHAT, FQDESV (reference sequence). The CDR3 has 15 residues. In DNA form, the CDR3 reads TGTGCCAGCAGCCCCAGACAGAGTACCAATTCACCCCTCCACTTT. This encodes CASSPRQSTNSPLHF. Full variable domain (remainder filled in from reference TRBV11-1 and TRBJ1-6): EAEVAQSPRYKITEKSQAVAFWCDPISGHATLYWYRQILGQGPELLVQFQDESVVDDSQLPKDRFSAERLKGVDSTLKIQPAELGDSAMYLCASSPRQSTNSPLHFGNGTRLTVT.

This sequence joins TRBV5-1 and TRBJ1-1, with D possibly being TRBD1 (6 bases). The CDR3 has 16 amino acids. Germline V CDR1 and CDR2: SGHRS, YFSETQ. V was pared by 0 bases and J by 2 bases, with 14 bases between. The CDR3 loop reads CASSLEAGEGNTEAFF. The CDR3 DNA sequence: TGCGCCAGCAGCTTGGAGGCAGGGGAGGGTAACACTGAAGCTTTCTTT.

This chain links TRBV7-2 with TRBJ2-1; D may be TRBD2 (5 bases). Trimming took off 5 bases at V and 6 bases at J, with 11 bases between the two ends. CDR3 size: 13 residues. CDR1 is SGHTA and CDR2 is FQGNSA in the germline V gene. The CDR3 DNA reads TGTGCCAGCAGCAACCAACTAGTCAATGAGCAGTTCTTC. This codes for CASSNQLVNEQFF.

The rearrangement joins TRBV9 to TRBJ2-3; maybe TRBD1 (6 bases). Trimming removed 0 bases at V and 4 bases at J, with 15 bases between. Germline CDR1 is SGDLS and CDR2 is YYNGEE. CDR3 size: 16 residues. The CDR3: CASSVDIGQSADTQYF. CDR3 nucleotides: TGTGCCAGCAGCGTAGATATAGGACAGTCTGCAGATACGCAGTATTTT.

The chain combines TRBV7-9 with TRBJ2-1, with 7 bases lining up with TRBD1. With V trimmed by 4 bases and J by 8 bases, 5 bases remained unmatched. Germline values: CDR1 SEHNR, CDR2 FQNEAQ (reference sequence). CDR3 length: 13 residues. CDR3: CASSWDSRDEQFF. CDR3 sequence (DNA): TGTGCCAGCAGCTGGGACAGCAGGGATGAGCAGTTCTTC.

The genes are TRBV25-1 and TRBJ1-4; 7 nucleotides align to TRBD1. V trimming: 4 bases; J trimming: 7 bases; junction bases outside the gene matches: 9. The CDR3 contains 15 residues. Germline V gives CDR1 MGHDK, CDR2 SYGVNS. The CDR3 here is CASSAPTGSAEKLFF. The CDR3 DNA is TGTGCCAGCAGTGCCCCGACAGGGTCAGCTGAAAAACTGTTTTTT.

The chain's CDR3 is CASSFDNGASYGYTF. CDR3 bases: TGTGCCAGCAGCTTCGATAATGGGGCGAGCTATGGCTACACCTTC. The rearrangement uses TRBV7-2 and TRBJ1-2; tentative D call: TRBD1 (5 bases). CDR1 and CDR2 from the germline V gene are SGHTA and FQGNSA. This CDR3 is 15 amino acids long. V shed 3 bases and J shed 4 bases, with 15 bases lying between them. Filled out from reference TRBV7-2 and TRBJ1-2, the complete variable domain reads GAGVSQSPSNKVTEKGKDVELRCDPISGHTALYWYRQSLGQGLEFLIYFQGNSAPDKSGLPSDRFSAERTGGSVSTLTIQRTQQEDSAVYLCASSFDNGASYGYTFGSGTRLTVV.

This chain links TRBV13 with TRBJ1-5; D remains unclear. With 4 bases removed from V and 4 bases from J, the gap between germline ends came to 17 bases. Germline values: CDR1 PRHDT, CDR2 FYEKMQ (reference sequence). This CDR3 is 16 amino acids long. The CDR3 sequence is CASSSSLYGRNQPQHF. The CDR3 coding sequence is TGTGCCAGCAGCTCATCCCTATATGGGCGTAATCAGCCCCAGCATTTT.

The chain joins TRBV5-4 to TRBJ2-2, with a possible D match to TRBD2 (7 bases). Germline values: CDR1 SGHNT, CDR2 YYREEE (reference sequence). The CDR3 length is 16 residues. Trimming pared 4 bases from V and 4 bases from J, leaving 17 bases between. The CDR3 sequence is CASSRMGGGTTGELFF. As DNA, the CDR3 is TGTGCCAGCAGCCGGATGGGGGGGGGCACCACCGGGGAGCTGTTTTTT.

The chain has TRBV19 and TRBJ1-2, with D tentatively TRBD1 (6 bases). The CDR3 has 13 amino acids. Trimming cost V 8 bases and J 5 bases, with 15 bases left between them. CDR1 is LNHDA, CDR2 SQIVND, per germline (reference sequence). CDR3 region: CASRPTGEYGYTF. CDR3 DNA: TGTGCCAGTCGACCGACAGGCGAATATGGCTACACCTTC.

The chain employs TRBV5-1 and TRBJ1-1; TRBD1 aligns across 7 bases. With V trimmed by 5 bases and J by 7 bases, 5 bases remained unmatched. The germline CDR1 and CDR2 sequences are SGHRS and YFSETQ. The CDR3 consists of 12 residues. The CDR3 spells CASRKTGFEAFF. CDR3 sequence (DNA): TGCGCCAGCAGGAAGACAGGGTTTGAAGCTTTCTTT.

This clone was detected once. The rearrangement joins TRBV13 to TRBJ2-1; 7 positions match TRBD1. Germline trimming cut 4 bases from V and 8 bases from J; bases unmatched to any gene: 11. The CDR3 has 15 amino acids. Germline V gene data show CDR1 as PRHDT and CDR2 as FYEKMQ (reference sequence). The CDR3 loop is CASSSTDRVGDEQFF. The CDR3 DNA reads TGTGCCAGCAGCTCCACCGACAGGGTGGGGGATGAGCAGTTCTTC. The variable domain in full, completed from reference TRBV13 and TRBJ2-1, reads AAGVIQSPRHLIKEKRETATLKCYPIPRHDTVYWYQQGPGQDPQFLISFYEKMQSDKGSIPDRFSAQQFSDYHSELNMSSLELGDSALYFCASSSTDRVGDEQFFGPGTRLTVL.

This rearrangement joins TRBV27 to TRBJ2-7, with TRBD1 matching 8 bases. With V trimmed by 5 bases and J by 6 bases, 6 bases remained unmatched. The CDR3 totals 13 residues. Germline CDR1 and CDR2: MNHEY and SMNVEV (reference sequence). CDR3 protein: CASSVTGGLEQYF. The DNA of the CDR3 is TGTGCCAGCAGTGTAACAGGGGGGCTCGAGCAGTACTTC.

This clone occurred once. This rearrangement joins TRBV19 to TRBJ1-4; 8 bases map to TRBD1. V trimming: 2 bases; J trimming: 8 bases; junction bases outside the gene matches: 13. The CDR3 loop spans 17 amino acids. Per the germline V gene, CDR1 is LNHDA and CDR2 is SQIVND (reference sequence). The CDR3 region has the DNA TGTGCCAGTAGTATAATCCAGGGGGCCCCCTCAGGGGAAAAACTGTTTTTT. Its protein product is CASSIIQGAPSGEKLFF.

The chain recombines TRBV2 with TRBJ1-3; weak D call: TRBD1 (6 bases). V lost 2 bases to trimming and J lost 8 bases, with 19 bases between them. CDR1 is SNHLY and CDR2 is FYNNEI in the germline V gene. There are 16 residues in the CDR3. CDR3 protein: CASSERTASSKDTIYF. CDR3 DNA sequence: TGTGCCAGCAGTGAACGGACAGCTTCTTCTAAGGACACCATATATTTT.

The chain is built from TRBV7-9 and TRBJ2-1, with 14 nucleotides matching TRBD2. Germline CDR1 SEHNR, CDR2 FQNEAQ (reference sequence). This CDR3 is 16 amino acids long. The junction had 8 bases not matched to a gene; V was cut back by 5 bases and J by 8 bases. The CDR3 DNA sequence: TGTGCCAGCAGCACGACTAGCGGGAGGGGGTTGTATGAGCAGTTCTTC. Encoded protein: CASSTTSGRGLYEQFF.

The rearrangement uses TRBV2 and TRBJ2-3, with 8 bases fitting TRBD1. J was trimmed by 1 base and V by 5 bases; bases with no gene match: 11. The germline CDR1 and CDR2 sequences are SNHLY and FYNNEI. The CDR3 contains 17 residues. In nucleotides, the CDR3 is TGTGCCAGCAGTTACCGGACAGGGCCTTTACGCACAGATACGCAGTATTTT. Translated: CASSYRTGPLRTDTQYF.

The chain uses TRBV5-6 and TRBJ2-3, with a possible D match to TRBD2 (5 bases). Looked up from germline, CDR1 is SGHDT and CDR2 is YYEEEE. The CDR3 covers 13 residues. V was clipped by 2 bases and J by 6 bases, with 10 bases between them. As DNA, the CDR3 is TGTGCCAGCAGCTTCCCGGGGTCTGATACGCAGTATTTT. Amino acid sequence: CASSFPGSDTQYF.

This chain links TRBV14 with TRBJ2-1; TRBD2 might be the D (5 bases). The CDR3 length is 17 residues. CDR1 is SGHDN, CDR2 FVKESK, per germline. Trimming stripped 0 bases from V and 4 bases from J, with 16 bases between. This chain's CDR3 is CASSQDSLQRGYNEQFF. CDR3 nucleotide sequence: TGTGCCAGCAGCCAAGATTCATTACAGCGAGGGTACAATGAGCAGTTCTTC.

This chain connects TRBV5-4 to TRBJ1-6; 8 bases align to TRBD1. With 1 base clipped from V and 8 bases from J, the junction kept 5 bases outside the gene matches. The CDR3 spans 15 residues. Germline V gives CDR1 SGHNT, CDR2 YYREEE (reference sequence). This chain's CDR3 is CASSLMDRDYSPLHF. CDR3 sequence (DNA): TGTGCCAGCAGCTTGATGGACAGGGACTATTCACCCCTCCACTTT.

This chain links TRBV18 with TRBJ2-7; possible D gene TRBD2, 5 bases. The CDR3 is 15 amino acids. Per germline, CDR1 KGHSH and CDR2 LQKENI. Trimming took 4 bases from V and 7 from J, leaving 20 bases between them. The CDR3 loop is CASSRWAGLEEEQYF. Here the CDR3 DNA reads TGTGCCAGCTCACGGTGGGCCGGACTCGAAGAAGAGCAGTACTTC. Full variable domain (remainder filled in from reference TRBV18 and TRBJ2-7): NAGVMQNPRHLVRRRGQEARLRCSPMKGHSHVYWYRQLPEEGLKFMVYLQKENIIDESGMPKERFSAEFPKEGPSILRIQQVVRGDSAAYFCASSRWAGLEEEQYFGPGTRLTVT.

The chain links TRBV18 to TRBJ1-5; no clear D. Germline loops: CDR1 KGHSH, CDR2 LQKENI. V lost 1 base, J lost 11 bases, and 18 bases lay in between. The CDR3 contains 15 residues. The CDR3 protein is CASSPRKAGALSQHF. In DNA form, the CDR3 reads TGTGCCAGCTCACCACGGAAGGCAGGCGCTTTATCCCAGCATTTT.

This chain's CDR3 is CASSDPLRIQPQHF. In DNA form, the CDR3 reads TGTGCCAGCAGTGACCCACTCCGTATTCAGCCCCAGCATTTT. The V call is TRBV6-4, the J call TRBJ1-5; D ambiguous. This CDR3 contains 14 residues. The germline gives CDR1 MRHNA, CDR2 SNTAGT. The V end lost 2 bases, the J end lost 6 bases, and 11 bases lay between the germline ends.

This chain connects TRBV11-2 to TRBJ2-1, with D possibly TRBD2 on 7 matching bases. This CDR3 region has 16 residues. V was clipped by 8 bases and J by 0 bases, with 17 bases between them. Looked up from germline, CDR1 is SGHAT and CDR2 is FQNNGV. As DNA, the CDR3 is TGTGCCAGCGGCGTGGGGAGGGGGAGCTCCTACAATGAGCAGTTCTTC. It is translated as CASGVGRGSSYNEQFF.

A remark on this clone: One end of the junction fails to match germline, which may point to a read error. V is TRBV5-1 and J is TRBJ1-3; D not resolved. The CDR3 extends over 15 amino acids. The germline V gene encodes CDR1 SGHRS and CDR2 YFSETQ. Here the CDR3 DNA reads TGCGCCAGCAGCTTGACAGCCGGCTCTAGAAACACCATATATTTT. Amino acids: CASSLTAGSRNTIYF.

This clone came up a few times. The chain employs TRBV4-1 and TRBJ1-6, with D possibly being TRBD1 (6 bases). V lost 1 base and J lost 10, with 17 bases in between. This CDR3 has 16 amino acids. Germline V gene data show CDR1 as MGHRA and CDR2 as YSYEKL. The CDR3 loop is CASSQGPSHRASPLHF. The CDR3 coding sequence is TGCGCCAGCAGCCAAGGTCCCTCTCACAGGGCATCACCCCTCCACTTT.

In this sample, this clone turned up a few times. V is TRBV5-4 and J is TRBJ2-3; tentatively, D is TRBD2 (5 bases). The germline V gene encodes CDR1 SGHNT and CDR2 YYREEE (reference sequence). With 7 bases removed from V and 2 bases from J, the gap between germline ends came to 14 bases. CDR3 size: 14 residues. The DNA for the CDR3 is TGTGCCAGCCGTAGTTCGGGGATCACAGATACGCAGTATTTT. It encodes CASRSSGITDTQYF.